A selection of T cell receptor beta chains follows, all from one sample in a study of T-cell memory formation after mild COVID-19. From the 5' RACE reads, TCRdb called clonotypes with MiXCR, one entry per CDR3 protein. Of 550,000 to 600,000 distinct CDR3 sequences listed, less than 25% are singletons. Specimen: PBMCs or a T cell subset sorted from them (not recorded which). The receptor source for this set is an adult woman who had mild COVID-19 (a few samples of this study predate the infection). Cell type and time point are not known. Each CDR3 is given with its conserved first and last residue. D genes are given only for firm matches. Clone size, where shown, is once, few, many, or a class for clones that have expanded.

TRBJ1-1 TRBD1 TRBV29-1 few CSVTGESTEAFF TGCAGCGTGACAGGGGAGAGCACTGAAGCTTTCTTT
TRBJ1-2 . TRBV6-5 once CASSPGVVYGYTF TGTGCCAGCAGTCCAGGGGTCGTCTATGGCTACACCTTC
TRBJ2-1 TRBD2 TRBV12-3/TRBV12-4 . CASSFLAGVNEQFF TGTGCCAGCAGTTTCTTAGCGGGAGTCAATGAGCAGTTCTTC
TRBJ2-1 . TRBV20-1 few CSARARDEPYNEQFF TGCAGTGCTAGAGCCCGGGACGAGCCCTACAATGAGCAGTTCTTC
TRBJ2-1 TRBD2 TRBV7-2 many CASSYGGGYNEQFF TGTGCCAGCAGCTATGGGGGGGGTTACAATGAGCAGTTCTTC
TRBJ2-3 . TRBV6-6 once CASSPPPSDGDTQYF TGTGCCAGCAGTCCCCCCCCTAGCGACGGAGATACGCAGTATTTT
TRBJ2-2 . TRBV3-1 . CASSPLWRGRDTGELFF TGTGCCAGCAGCCCTCTTTGGAGGGGGCGTGACACCGGGGAGCTGTTTTTT
TRBJ2-7 . TRBV7-3 few CASSLTSTYEQYF TGTGCCAGCAGCCTGACATCCACCTACGAGCAGTACTTC
TRBJ2-7 . TRBV5-1 few CASSPSLAGVPYEQYF TGCGCCAGCAGCCCATCACTAGCCGGAGTCCCCTACGAGCAGTACTTC
TRBJ2-5 . TRBV7-6 . CASSFQGGQETQYF TGTGCCAGCAGCTTTCAAGGCGGGCAAGAGACCCAGTACTTC
TRBJ2-3 . TRBV7-2 few CASSFRGAVDTQYF TGTGCCAGCAGCTTTAGGGGGGCCGTAGATACGCAGTATTTT
TRBJ2-5 . TRBV24-1 few CATSAKRTNQETQYF TGTGCCACCAGTGCGAAGAGAACAAACCAAGAGACCCAGTACTTC
TRBJ2-7 . TRBV7-2 few CASSLEGGGVWFYEQYF TGTGCCAGCAGCTTAGAAGGTGGAGGGGTGTGGTTCTACGAGCAGTACTTC
TRBJ1-6 . TRBV5-1 . CASSLTQRNSPLHF TGCGCCAGCAGCTTGACCCAGAGAAATTCACCCCTCCACTTT
TRBJ1-1 . TRBV3-1 . CASSHLRGTEAFF TGTGCCAGCAGCCACCTACGAGGCACTGAAGCTTTCTTT
TRBJ1-2 . TRBV7-3 . CASSSAGLGYTF TGTGCCAGCAGCTCGGCGGGGCTGGGCTACACCTTC
TRBJ1-1 . TRBV7-9 few CASSLLPTNTEAFF TGTGCCAGCAGCTTATTACCGACGAACACTGAAGCTTTCTTT
TRBJ1-4 TRBD1 TRBV5-1 . CASRSGGSTTNEKLFF TGCGCCAGCCGATCAGGGGGGTCTACTACTAATGAAAAACTGTTTTTT
TRBJ2-3 TRBD2 TRBV6-5 few CASRLAGAVISTDTQYF TGTGCCAGCAGGCTAGCGGGGGCCGTGATTAGCACAGATACGCAGTATTTT
TRBJ1-1 . TRBV7-2 few CASSLDPGRGTEAFF TGTGCCAGCAGCTTAGATCCAGGTCGCGGGACTGAAGCTTTCTTT
TRBJ2-5 . TRBV7-2 . CASSFAGNAKETQYF TGTGCCAGCAGCTTTGCGGGAAATGCCAAAGAGACCCAGTACTTC
TRBJ2-3 . TRBV12-3/TRBV12-4 . CASSLQAPTQYF TGTGCCAGCAGTCTTCAAGCCCCCACGCAGTATTTT
TRBJ1-1 . TRBV15 . CDTSTGRMNTEAFF TGTGACACCAGCACGGGCAGAATGAACACTGAAGCTTTCTTT
TRBJ2-7 . TRBV20-1 many CSARGRIRGGNTYEQYF TGCAGTGCTAGAGGCCGAATTCGGGGCGGAAATACCTACGAGCAGTACTTC
TRBJ2-6 . TRBV28 few CASSTNPNSGANVLTF TGTGCCAGCAGTACAAATCCAAACTCTGGGGCCAACGTCCTGACTTTC
TRBJ2-5 . TRBV18 few CASSPTRFETQYF TGTGCCAGCTCACCAACTAGGTTCGAGACCCAGTACTTC
TRBJ2-7 . TRBV6-2/TRBV6-3 . CASSRDAGFYEQYF TGTGCCAGCAGCCGGGACGCGGGGTTTTACGAGCAGTACTTC
TRBJ1-6 . TRBV27 many CASSSGSPLHF TGTGCCAGCAGCAGCGGTTCACCCCTCCACTTT
TRBJ2-1 . TRBV6-5 . CASSFPGQGGYNEQFF TGTGCCAGCAGTTTCCCCGGACAGGGAGGGTACAATGAGCAGTTCTTC
TRBJ1-3 . TRBV12-3/TRBV12-4 . CASTTPQGLPGNTIYF TGTGCCAGCACTACCCCTCAGGGGCTCCCTGGAAACACCATATATTTT
TRBJ2-1 . TRBV7-8 few CASSFLTYNEQFF TGTGCCAGCAGCTTTCTCACGTACAATGAGCAGTTCTTC
TRBJ2-1 . TRBV29-1 few CSVHSVHEQFF TGCAGCGTCCACAGTGTTCACGAGCAGTTCTTC
TRBJ2-1 TRBD2 TRBV4-2 few CASSQDSLREAGGEQFF TGTGCCAGCAGCCAAGACTCCCTCCGGGAGGCGGGAGGGGAGCAGTTCTTC
TRBJ2-1 TRBD2 TRBV18 . CASSPPAGDEQFF TGTGCCAGCTCACCACCGGCGGGGGATGAGCAGTTCTTC
TRBJ2-7 . TRBV24-1 few CATSDFGGPSAYEQYF TGTGCCACCAGTGATTTCGGGGGCCCTAGCGCCTACGAGCAGTACTTC
TRBJ2-2 . TRBV3-1 many CASSAGNTGELFF TGTGCCAGCAGCGCCGGGAACACCGGGGAGCTGTTTTTT
TRBJ2-1 . TRBV14 few CASSQGADPYNVQFF TGTGCCAGCAGCCAAGGGGCGGACCCCTACAATGTGCAGTTCTTC
TRBJ2-3 TRBD2 TRBV7-9 . CASSLGLAGLTDTQYF TGTGCCAGCAGCTTAGGTCTAGCGGGCCTCACAGATACGCAGTATTTT
TRBJ1-5 TRBD1 TRBV15 . CATSSRPRDRENQPQHF TGTGCCACCAGCAGTAGACCCCGGGACAGGGAAAATCAGCCCCAGCATTTT
TRBJ2-5 . TRBV7-9 . CASSLALARETQYF TGTGCCAGCAGCTTAGCGCTGGCGCGGGAGACCCAGTACTTC
TRBJ1-4 . TRBV5-1 . CASSLGSPNEKLFF TGCGCCAGCAGCTTGGGGAGCCCTAATGAAAAACTGTTTTTT
TRBJ1-1 . TRBV12-3/TRBV12-4 few CASRGPPGDTEAFF TGTGCCAGCAGAGGTCCCCCTGGGGACACTGAAGCTTTCTTT
TRBJ2-2 . TRBV6-1 . CASIAGSNTGELFF TGTGCCAGCATCGCAGGGTCGAACACCGGGGAGCTGTTTTTT
TRBJ2-7 TRBD1 TRBV3-1 . CASSVRGNEQYF TGTGCCAGCAGCGTCAGGGGGAACGAGCAGTACTTC
TRBJ2-7 . TRBV20-1 few CSARDGVSYEQYF TGCAGTGCTAGAGATGGGGTCTCCTACGAGCAGTACTTC
TRBJ2-1 . TRBV24-1 few CATSDLGGGNNEQFF TGTGCCACCAGTGACTTAGGGGGGGGCAACAATGAGCAGTTCTTC
TRBJ2-3 TRBD2 TRBV9 few CASSVGTSGTYGRTDTQYF TGTGCCAGCAGCGTTGGGACTAGCGGAACCTACGGGCGCACAGATACGCAGTATTTT
TRBJ2-7 TRBD1 TRBV9 few CASSVDTGGYEQYF TGTGCCAGCAGCGTAGATACAGGGGGCTACGAGCAGTACTTC
TRBJ1-1 . TRBV2 . CASSKNMNTEAFF TGTGCCAGCAGTAAGAATATGAACACTGAAGCTTTCTTT
TRBJ2-7 . TRBV4-3 . CASSQDTGAGAFSEQYF TGCGCCAGCAGCCAAGACACGGGGGCAGGAGCCTTCTCCGAGCAGTACTTC